The present entry profiles one T cell receptor (beta chain) with its context. Antigen unknown. The CDR3 extends over 17 amino acids. J was trimmed by 7 bases and V by 4 bases; bases with no gene match: 14. The source of the sample is a study of response to subunit inactivated influenza vaccine. Study findings and constraints: Few new T cells, the authors suggested, are recruited by each seasonal influenza vaccination.

TCRdb recomputed calls from the RT-PCR reads with MiXCR, one row per CDR3 protein. In the table there are more than 700,000 distinct CDR3 sequences, over 20% of which are singletons. Material: PBMCs from blood, obtained 4 to 6 days after vaccination. The clonotype comes from a middle-aged man who received an inactivated influenza vaccine. The rearrangement uses TRBV12-3 or TRBV12-4 and TRBJ2-1; 9 positions agree with TRBD1. CDR3 sequence (DNA): TGTGCCAGCAGTTGGGCCCCGGGACAGGGATTTTGGAATGAGCAGTTCTTC. Its translation: CASSWAPGQGFWNEQFF.